Presented here are 32 T cell receptor beta chains from one specimen sequenced in a study of coeliac disease. TCRdb keeps only in-frame clones here, not all; method: immunoSEQ multiplex PCR. There are 6,800 or so clones in the sample; 70% to 80% occur only once, and roughly 6% lies in the top ten. The source material was lamina propria lymphocytes from the gut. The receptor set was obtained from a man in his thirties or forties with celiac disease.

Only one count was recorded for this clone. The rearrangement joins TRBV7-2 to TRBJ2-1; D unclear. The CDR3 is made up of 11 amino acids. The germline gives CDR1 SGHTA, CDR2 FQGNSA. The germline V and J ends were trimmed by 2 bases and 9 bases, with 5 bases remaining between them. CDR3 bases: TGTGCCAGCAGCTTATTCGGTGAGCAGTTCTTC. Its translation is CASSLFGEQFF. Looking up the rest from reference TRBV7-2 and TRBJ2-1 gives the full variable domain: GAGVSQSPSNKVTEKGKDVELRCDPISGHTALYWYRQSLGQGLEFLIYFQGNSAPDKSGLPSDRFSAERTGGSVSTLTIQRTQQEDSAVYLCASSLFGEQFFGPGTRLTVL.

The chain links TRBV7-6 to TRBJ2-3; D is perhaps TRBD1 (5 bases). CDR1 and CDR2 (germline): SGHVS, FNYEAQ. With 5 bases removed from V and 2 bases from J, the gap between germline ends came to 26 bases. The CDR3 has 19 residues. DNA for the CDR3: TGTGCCAGCAGCCCCCTGGTGGGGCGGATCCGTAGCTTCACAGATACGCAGTATTTT. Translated: CASSPLVGRIRSFTDTQYF.

This chain links TRBV7-2 with TRBJ1-6, with 9 bases that match TRBD1. The CDR3 runs to 15 residues. In germline, CDR1 is SGHTA, CDR2 FQGNSA. V lost 3 bases and J lost 6; bases outside the gene matches: 3. The DNA of the CDR3 is TGTGCCAGCAGCTTCGCGGGACAGGGTAATTCACCCCTCCACTTT. It codes for CASSFAGQGNSPLHF.

Comment on this clone: At one boundary the junction diverges from the germline segment, which might be a read error. CDR3 loop: CAGSLGHHGWTGELFF. The CDR3 DNA sequence: TGTGCCGGCAGCTTAGGTCACCACGGGTGGACCGGGGAGCTGTTTTTT. The chain carries TRBV11-2 and TRBJ2-2; D uncertain. This CDR3 spans 16 amino acids. Germline CDR1 SGHAT, CDR2 FQNNGV.

The rearrangement joins TRBV7-2 to TRBJ2-1; 14 bases line up with TRBD2. The germline CDR1 and CDR2 sequences are SGHTA and FQGNSA. V lost 4 bases and J lost 6; bases outside the gene matches: 5. This CDR3 is built from 16 residues. DNA of the CDR3: TGTGCCAGCAGCTCACGACTAGCGGGAGGGGGCAATGAGCAGTTCTTC. It is translated as CASSSRLAGGGNEQFF.

The chain combines TRBV18 with TRBJ1-4; TRBD1 matches 8 bases. The CDR3 is made up of 18 amino acids. Germline CDR1 reads KGHSH; CDR2 reads LQKENI. V was pared by 5 bases and J by 0 bases, with 11 bases of the junction left unmatched. The CDR3 loop reads CASSSSSGTGATNEKLFF. CDR3 coding DNA: TGTGCCAGCTCATCCTCCTCCGGGACAGGCGCAACTAATGAAAAACTGTTTTTT.

This chain joins TRBV5-1 and TRBJ2-7; TRBD1 agrees at 7 bases. V lost 0 bases to trimming and J lost 3 bases; unmatched junction nucleotides: 3. This CDR3 is 14 amino acids long. Germline V gives CDR1 SGHRS, CDR2 YFSETQ. DNA of the CDR3: TGCGCCAGCAGCTTGGCGCAGGGGGACTACGAGCAGTACTTC. As protein: CASSLAQGDYEQYF.

The genes are TRBV11-2 and TRBJ1-6; D is unresolved. This CDR3 is built from 17 residues. V was trimmed by 1 base and J by 7 bases, leaving 17 bases between them. Germline CDR1 SGHAT, CDR2 FQNNGV. The CDR3 loop reads CASSLVPLLAANSPLHF. CDR3 nucleotides: TGTGCCAGCAGCTTAGTTCCCCTCTTAGCAGCCAATTCACCCCTCCACTTT.

V usage is TRBV4-1 and J usage is TRBJ2-7, with D perhaps matching TRBD2 (5 bases). The germline CDR1 and CDR2 sequences are MGHRA and YSYEKL. Trimming stripped 0 bases from V and 0 bases from J, with 24 bases between. The CDR3 runs to 20 residues. In DNA, the CDR3 is TGCGCCAGCAGCCAAGATCCCCTTAGTCTTTGGGAGTACAGCTCCTACGAGCAGTACTTC. This encodes CASSQDPLSLWEYSSYEQYF.

The rearrangement links TRBV11-2 to TRBJ2-1; TRBD2 aligns across 8 bases. J lost 6 bases, V lost 7 bases, and 11 bases had no gene match. Germline V lookup: CDR1 SGHAT, CDR2 FQNNGV. The CDR3 has 15 residues. In DNA form, the CDR3 reads TGTGCCAGCACCAAGTCAGGGACTAGTTTCAATGAGCAGTTCTTC. It translates to CASTKSGTSFNEQFF.

The chain carries TRBV10-3 and TRBJ1-5; 9 bases fit TRBD1. Germline CDR1 is ENHRY and CDR2 is SYGVKD. The CDR3 consists of 18 residues. The V and J ends lost 3 bases and 6 bases, in that order; junction bases with no gene match: 15. The CDR3 is CAISDSGTGSRGLQPQHF. The DNA of the CDR3 is TGTGCCATCAGTGATTCCGGGACAGGGAGTAGGGGGCTTCAGCCCCAGCATTTT.

In DNA, the CDR3 is TGTGCCAGCAGCCCCTGGATAAGCAGGGGGCAAACCTTAACCTACGAGCAGTACTTC. It encodes CASSPWISRGQTLTYEQYF. The rearrangement joins TRBV7-6 to TRBJ2-7, with 8 bases aligning to TRBD1. V was pared by 5 bases and J by 2 bases, with 20 bases of the junction left unmatched. Germline V gives CDR1 SGHVS, CDR2 FNYEAQ. The CDR3 runs to 19 residues.

The V call is TRBV11-1, the J call TRBJ2-1, with 7 bases lining up with TRBD1. CDR1 and CDR2 (germline): SGHAT, FQDESV (reference sequence). V shed 8 bases and J 7 bases; nucleotides not matched to a gene: 8. This CDR3 spans 13 amino acids. As DNA, the CDR3 is TGTGCCAGCCGAGGGACACAGGGGAATGAGCAGTTCTTC. It specifies CASRGTQGNEQFF.

This chain joins TRBV29-1 and TRBJ2-7; 7 nucleotides align to TRBD1. Germline V lookup: CDR1 SQVTM, CDR2 ANQGSEA. The CDR3 spans 15 residues. V dropped 1 base and J dropped 4; count of bases not matched to a gene: 10. The DNA of the CDR3 is TGCAGCGTTGAAGTGGGATCACAGGGGCGTTACGAGCAGTACTTC. Its translation is CSVEVGSQGRYEQYF.

The chain uses TRBV10-2 and TRBJ2-5, with 14 nucleotides matching TRBD2. After removal of 6 bases from V and 7 bases from J, the junction contained 16 bases not matched to a gene. Germline V gives CDR1 WSHSY, CDR2 SAAADI. The CDR3 sequence is 18 residues long. The CDR3 here is CASRPGTSGGGIVRTQYF. CDR3 nucleotide sequence: TGCGCCAGCAGACCCGGGACTAGCGGGGGAGGTATTGTTCGGACCCAGTACTTC.

The chain uses TRBV5-1 and TRBJ2-3; 10 nucleotides agree with TRBD1. The germline CDR1 and CDR2 sequences are SGHRS and YFSETQ. Unmatched junction bases numbered 6, after V lost 4 bases and J lost 1 base. The CDR3 contains 16 residues. CDR3 region: CASSRGQGDRTDTQYF. Written as DNA, the CDR3 is TGCGCCAGCAGCCGCGGACAGGGGGATCGCACAGATACGCAGTATTTT.

The chain uses TRBV2 and TRBJ1-6; 7 nucleotides align to TRBD1. The CDR3 runs to 13 residues. Per the germline V gene, CDR1 is SNHLY and CDR2 is FYNNEI. J gave up 7 bases and V 7 bases, and 4 bases lay outside the gene matches. The CDR3 reads CASMGTENSPLHF. Written as DNA, the CDR3 is TGTGCCAGCATGGGGACAGAAAATTCACCCCTCCACTTT. The complete variable domain, with remaining parts taken from reference TRBV2 and TRBJ1-6, reads EPEVTQTPSHQVTQMGQEVILRCVPISNHLYFYWYRQILGQKVEFLVSFYNNEISEKSEIFDDQFSVERPDGSNFTLKIRSTKLEDSAMYFCASMGTENSPLHFGNGTRLTVT.

On this clone: At one end, the junction sequence differs from germline, possibly due to a read error. The V and J genes are TRBV11-2 and TRBJ1-1; 9 bases match TRBD1. Germline CDR1 reads SGHAT; CDR2 reads FQNNGV. The CDR3 totals 12 residues. CDR3 protein: CASGTGNTKAFF. CDR3 bases: TGTGCCAGCGGGACAGGGAACACTAAAGCTTTCTTT.

The chain links TRBV19 to TRBJ2-7; possible D gene TRBD1, 5 bases. The ends were cut back, 4 bases at V and 0 bases at J, with 10 bases in the middle. This CDR3 has 14 residues. Germline CDR1 is LNHDA and CDR2 is SQIVND (reference sequence). CDR3 sequence (DNA): TGTGCCAGTAGTAGCACGACAGCCTCCTACGAGCAGTACTTC. Translating it yields CASSSTTASYEQYF.

This sequence joins TRBV2 and TRBJ1-3; D unresolved. The V gene's germline CDR1 is SNHLY and CDR2 FYNNEI. The CDR3 extends over 15 amino acids. Trimming took 4 bases from V and 0 from J, leaving 10 bases between them. CDR3 coding DNA: TGTGCCAGCAGTGTTACCCTTAGCTCTGGAAACACCATATATTTT. It encodes CASSVTLSSGNTIYF. The whole variable domain, filled in from reference TRBV2 and TRBJ1-3, reads EPEVTQTPSHQVTQMGQEVILRCVPISNHLYFYWYRQILGQKVEFLVSFYNNEISEKSEIFDDQFSVERPDGSNFTLKIRSTKLEDSAMYFCASSVTLSSGNTIYFGEGSWLTVV.

The gene calls are TRBV18 and TRBJ2-5; D remains unclear. Germline V lookup: CDR1 KGHSH, CDR2 LQKENI. This CDR3 is 14 amino acids long. Trimming removed 0 bases at V and 3 bases at J, with 8 bases between. This chain's CDR3 is CASSPPSQKETQYF. Here the CDR3 DNA reads TGTGCCAGCTCACCACCGTCGCAGAAAGAGACCCAGTACTTC.

This rearrangement joins TRBV6-1 to TRBJ1-1; 11 bases are a match to TRBD1. The CDR3 totals 15 residues. Per the germline V gene, CDR1 is MNHNS and CDR2 is SASEGT. J lost 5 bases, V lost 5 bases, and 7 bases had no gene match. The CDR3 spells CASSSGQGVRTEAFF. The CDR3, as DNA: TGTGCCAGCAGTTCGGGACAGGGGGTTCGAACTGAAGCTTTCTTT.

This chain uses TRBV6-5 with TRBJ1-2, with D uncertain. Trimming shortened V by 0 bases and J by 8 bases, and 10 bases separated the two germline ends. The CDR3 is 13 amino acids. Looked up from germline, CDR1 is MNHEY and CDR2 is SVGAGI. CDR3 nucleotide sequence: TGTGCCAGCAGTTACTCCCAGGCTGAAGGCTACACCTTC. Amino acids: CASSYSQAEGYTF.

The rearrangement uses TRBV19 and TRBJ2-3; 7 bases are shared with TRBD1. J lost 4 bases, V lost 7 bases, and 5 bases had no gene match. Germline values: CDR1 LNHDA, CDR2 SQIVND (reference sequence). The CDR3 consists of 13 residues. In DNA form, the CDR3 reads TGTGCCAGTACCGGGACAGCACCAGATACGCAGTATTTT. This translates into CASTGTAPDTQYF.

Only one count was recorded for this clone. The chain has TRBV27 and TRBJ2-1, with a possible D match to TRBD2 (5 bases). Germline CDR1 and CDR2: MNHEY and SMNVEV (reference sequence). V dropped 5 bases and J dropped 0 bases, with 14 bases sitting between them. The CDR3 is made up of 16 amino acids. The CDR3 DNA follows: TGTGCCAGCAGTGCCCCCCAGCGGAGCTCCTACAATGAGCAGTTCTTC. Its protein is CASSAPQRSSYNEQFF.

The CDR3 bases are TGTGCCAGCAGTGAAGCGGAGTCCAATTTGGCTTTCTTT. It yields the protein CASSEAESNLAFF. J is TRBJ1-1 and V is TRBV6-1; D not resolved. The CDR3 has 13 amino acids. Trimming pared 0 bases from V and 11 bases from J, leaving 13 bases between. CDR1 is MNHNS, CDR2 SASEGT, per germline.

The chain uses TRBV19 and TRBJ2-1; maybe TRBD2 (6 bases). The CDR3 sequence is 17 residues long. From germline, CDR1 is LNHDA and CDR2 SQIVND (reference sequence). V was clipped by 0 bases and J by 4 bases, with 16 bases between them. Here the CDR3 reads CASSIEAAGLGYNEQFF. CDR3 bases: TGTGCCAGTAGTATAGAGGCGGCGGGGCTGGGGTACAATGAGCAGTTCTTC.

This clone appeared once. The rearrangement uses TRBV7-6 and TRBJ2-1, with D possibly matching TRBD2 (6 bases). V was cut by 2 bases and J by 9 bases, with 17 bases left in between. CDR3 length: 15 amino acids. In germline, CDR1 is SGHVS, CDR2 FNYEAQ. The CDR3 DNA sequence: TGTGCCAGCAGCTTAAGGAGTGTGATGGGGGGTGAGCAGTTCTTC. The encoded protein is CASSLRSVMGGEQFF. Full variable domain (missing parts from reference TRBV7-6 and TRBJ2-1): GAGVSQSPRYKVTKRGQDVALRCDPISGHVSLYWYRQALGQGPEFLTYFNYEAQQDKSGLPNDRFSAERPEGSISTLTIQRTEQRDSAMYRCASSLRSVMGGEQFFGPGTRLTVL.

The chain uses TRBV19 and TRBJ1-5, with 9 positions matching TRBD1. Germline V gene lookup returns CDR1 LNHDA and CDR2 SQIVND (reference sequence). The CDR3 runs to 17 residues. V was pared by 2 bases and J by 3 bases, with 8 bases of the junction left unmatched. This CDR3 is CASSIRRDRVVNQPQHF. CDR3 nucleotides: TGTGCCAGTAGTATACGCCGGGACAGGGTAGTCAATCAGCCCCAGCATTTT.

In its sample, this clone was seen once. The V gene is TRBV18, the J gene TRBJ2-5; D is uncertain. The germline V gene has CDR1 KGHSH and CDR2 LQKENI. The CDR3 sequence is 13 residues long. Trimming left V 2 bases short and J 0 bases short, with 4 bases between. CDR3 protein: CASSPGYQETQYF. The CDR3 nucleotides read TGTGCCAGCTCACCAGGCTACCAAGAGACCCAGTACTTC. Looking up the rest from reference TRBV18 and TRBJ2-5 gives the full variable domain: NAGVMQNPRHLVRRRGQEARLRCSPMKGHSHVYWYRQLPEEGLKFMVYLQKENIIDESGMPKERFSAEFPKEGPSILRIQQVVRGDSAAYFCASSPGYQETQYFGPGTRLLVL.

This chain joins TRBV19 and TRBJ2-7, with D maybe TRBD1 (5 bases). This CDR3 is 13 amino acids long. Germline V gives CDR1 LNHDA, CDR2 SQIVND (reference sequence). The V end lost 8 bases, the J end lost 0 bases, and 11 bases lay between the germline ends. Here the CDR3 reads CASGAGSSYEQYF. The CDR3 nucleotides are TGTGCCAGTGGGGCAGGCAGCTCCTACGAGCAGTACTTC.

V gene TRBV6-4 combines with J gene TRBJ2-2, with 7 bases identical to TRBD2. V shed 2 bases, J shed 6 bases, and the junction held 0 bases outside the gene matches. Germline lookup yields CDR1 MRHNA and CDR2 SNTAGT. The CDR3 extends over 13 amino acids. In DNA, the CDR3 is TGTGCCAGCAGTGACCGGGAGGCCGGGGAGCTGTTTTTT. Amino acid sequence: CASSDREAGELFF.